This T cell receptor beta chain was captured by sequencing in a study of regulatory T cells in long-lasting Graves disease. Study results and caveats: Persistent cases favored TRBV28, TRBJ1-2 and TRBJ2-5.

Germline lookup yields CDR1 MNHNS and CDR2 SASEGT. Trimming stripped 6 bases from V and 2 bases from J, with 18 bases between. The length of the CDR3 is 16 residues. Arm-PCR with iRepertoire HTBI primers amplified the CDR3 regions for these TCR beta libraries. TCRdb used MiXCR to reprocess the multiplex PCR reads, holding one entry per CDR3 protein. The sample lists approximately 390,000 distinct CDR3 sequences, 15% to 20% occurring once. Time point: newly diagnosed GD, antithyroid drugs for less than 3 months. The TCR library was made from RNA extracted from PBMCs. The sample holds many counts of this clonotype. The antigen is undetermined. The data also belong to a second study, concerning T cells in Graves' hyperthyroidism and ophthalmopathy. Per that paper: Stable hyperthyroidism: no ophthalmopathy progression over 18 months of follow-up.

This TCR derives from a young woman with Graves disease. The chain employs TRBV6-1 and TRBJ2-3; the D gene is possibly TRBD2 (6 bases). The starting material was peripheral blood mononuclear cells (PBMCs), obtained at new diagnosis, from a patient treated with antithyroid drugs. The CDR3: CASSPPWGGNTDTQYF. The CDR3, as DNA: TGTGCCAGCAGCCCCCCCTGGGGCGGGAACACAGATACGCAGTATTTT.